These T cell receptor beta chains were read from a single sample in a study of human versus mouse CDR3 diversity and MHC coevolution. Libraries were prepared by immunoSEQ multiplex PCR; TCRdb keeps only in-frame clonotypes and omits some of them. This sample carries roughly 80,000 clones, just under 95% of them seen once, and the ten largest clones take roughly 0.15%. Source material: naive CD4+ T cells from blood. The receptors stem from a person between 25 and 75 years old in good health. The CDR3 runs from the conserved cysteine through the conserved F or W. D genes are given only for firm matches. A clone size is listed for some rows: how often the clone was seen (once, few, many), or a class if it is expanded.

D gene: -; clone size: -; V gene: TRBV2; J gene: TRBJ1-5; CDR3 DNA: TGTGCCAGCAGTGCATTAGGGGGTCAGCCCCAGCATTTT; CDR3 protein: CASSALGGQPQHF
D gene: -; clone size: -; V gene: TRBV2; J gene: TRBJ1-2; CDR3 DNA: TGTGCCAGCAGTGTAATCAGGGGATCAAGGACAAAGAACTATGGCTACACCTTC; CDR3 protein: CASSVIRGSRTKNYGYTF
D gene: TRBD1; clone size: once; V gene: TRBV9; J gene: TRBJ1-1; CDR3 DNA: TGTGCCAGCAGCACCCGGACAGGGCCAGGGACTGAAGCTTTCTTT; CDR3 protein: CASSTRTGPGTEAFF
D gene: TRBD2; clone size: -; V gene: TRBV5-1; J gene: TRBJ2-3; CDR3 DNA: TGCGCCAGCAGCTTGGGAGCGGGAACAGATACGCAGTATTTT; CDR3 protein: CASSLGAGTDTQYF
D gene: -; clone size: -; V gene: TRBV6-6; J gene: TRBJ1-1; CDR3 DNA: TGTGCCAGTTTAACAGTGAACACTGAAGCTTTCTTT; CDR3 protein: CASLTVNTEAFF
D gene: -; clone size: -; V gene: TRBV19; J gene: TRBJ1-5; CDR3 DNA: TGTGCCAGTAGTACGCAGGGAGGCCAGCCCCAGCATTTT; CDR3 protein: CASSTQGGQPQHF
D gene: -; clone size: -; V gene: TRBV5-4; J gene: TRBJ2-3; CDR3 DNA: TGTGCCAGCAGCTTCCCGGGCACAGATACGCAGTATTTT; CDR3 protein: CASSFPGTDTQYF
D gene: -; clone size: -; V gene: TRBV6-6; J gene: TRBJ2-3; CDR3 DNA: TGTGCCAGCAGTTACTGGGGGCTAGCCCCAGGCGATACGCAGTATTTT; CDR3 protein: CASSYWGLAPGDTQYF
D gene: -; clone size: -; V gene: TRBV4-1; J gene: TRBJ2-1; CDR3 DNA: TGCGCCAGCAGCCAAGATCCGGGATTCATGAATGAGCAGTTCTTC; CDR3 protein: CASSQDPGFMNEQFF
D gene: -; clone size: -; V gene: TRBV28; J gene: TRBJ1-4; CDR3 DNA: TGTGCCAGCAGTTCGGGACATCGTTTAGAAAAACTGTTTTTT; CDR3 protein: CASSSGHRLEKLFF
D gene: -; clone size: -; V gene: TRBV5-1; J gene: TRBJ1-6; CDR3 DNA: TGCGCCAGCAGCCTGGACCCGGGAGGAAATTCACCCCTCCACTTT; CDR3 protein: CASSLDPGGNSPLHF
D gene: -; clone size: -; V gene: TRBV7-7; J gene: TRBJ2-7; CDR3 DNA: TGTGCCAGCAGCGAATCGATGAGCTCCTACGAGCAGTACTTC; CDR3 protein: CASSESMSSYEQYF
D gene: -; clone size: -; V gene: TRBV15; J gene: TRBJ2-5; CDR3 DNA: TGTGCCACCAGCAGAGATAGTCGGAGATCGGAGACCCAGTACTTC; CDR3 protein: CATSRDSRRSETQYF
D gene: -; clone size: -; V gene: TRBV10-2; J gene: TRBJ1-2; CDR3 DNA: TGCGCCAGCAGCCAGAATGCCTATGGCTACACCTTC; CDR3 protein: CASSQNAYGYTF
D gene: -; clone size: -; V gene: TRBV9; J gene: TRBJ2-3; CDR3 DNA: TGTGCCAGCAGCGTAGTGGGGGCTAGCACAGATACGCAGTATTTT; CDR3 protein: CASSVVGASTDTQYF
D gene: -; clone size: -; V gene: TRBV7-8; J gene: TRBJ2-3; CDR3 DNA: TGTGCCAGCAGCCCCCAAGGGGTTAGCACAGATACGCAGTATTTT; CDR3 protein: CASSPQGVSTDTQYF
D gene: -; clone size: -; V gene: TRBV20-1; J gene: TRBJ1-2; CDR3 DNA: TGCAGTGCTAAAGACCAGGTGGGCTACACCTTC; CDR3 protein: CSAKDQVGYTF
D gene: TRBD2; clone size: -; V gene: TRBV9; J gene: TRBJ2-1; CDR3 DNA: TGTGCCAGCAGCGTGGATAGCGGGGGGTACAATGAGCAGTTCTTC; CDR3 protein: CASSVDSGGYNEQFF
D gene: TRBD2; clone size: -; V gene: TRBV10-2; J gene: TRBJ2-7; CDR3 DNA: TGCGCCACCCTTACTAGCGGATCCTACGAGCAGTACTTC; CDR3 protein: CATLTSGSYEQYF
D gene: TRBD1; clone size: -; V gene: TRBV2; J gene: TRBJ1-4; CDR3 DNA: TGTGCCAGCAGGGCACAGGGGGGTAATGAAAAACTGTTTTTT; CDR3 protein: CASRAQGGNEKLFF
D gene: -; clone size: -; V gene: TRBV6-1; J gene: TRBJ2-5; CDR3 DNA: TGTGCCAGCAGCGAACGGGTCCCCGGGGAGACCCAGTACTTC; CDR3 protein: CASSERVPGETQYF
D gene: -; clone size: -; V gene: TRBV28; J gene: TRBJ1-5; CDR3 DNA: TGTGCCGCCCAAGAGGTTAGCAATCAGCCCCAGCATTTT; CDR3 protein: CAAQEVSNQPQHF
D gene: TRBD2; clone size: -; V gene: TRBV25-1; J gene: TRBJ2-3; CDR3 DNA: TGTGCCAGCAGTCCCGGGGGGGCAGATACGCAGTATTTT; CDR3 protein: CASSPGGADTQYF
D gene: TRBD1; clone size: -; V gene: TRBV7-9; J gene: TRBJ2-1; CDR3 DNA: TGTGCCAGCAGCGTCTACAGGGGCTCCTACAATGAGCAGTTCTTC; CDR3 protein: CASSVYRGSYNEQFF
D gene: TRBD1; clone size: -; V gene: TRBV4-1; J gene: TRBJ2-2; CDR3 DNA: TGCGCCAGCGCAAACCGGGACAGTGGGACCGGGGAGCTGTTTTTT; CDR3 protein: CASANRDSGTGELFF
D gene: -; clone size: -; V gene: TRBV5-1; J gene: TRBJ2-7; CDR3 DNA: TGCGCCAGCGGCTGGCAGGGCGATAGCGAGCAGTACTTC; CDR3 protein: CASGWQGDSEQYF
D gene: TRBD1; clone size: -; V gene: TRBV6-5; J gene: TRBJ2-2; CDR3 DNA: TGTGCCAGCAGTTACGAAGGGACAGCGAACACCGGGGAGCTGTTTTTT; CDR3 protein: CASSYEGTANTGELFF
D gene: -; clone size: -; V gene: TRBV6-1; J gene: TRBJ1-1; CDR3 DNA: TGTGCCAGCAGACTACAGGGAGGGACTGAAGCTTTCTTT; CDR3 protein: CASRLQGGTEAFF
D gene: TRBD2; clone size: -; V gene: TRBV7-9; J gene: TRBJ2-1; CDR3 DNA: TGTGCCAGCAGCTCTTCGACTAGCGGGGGCTACTACAATGAGCAGTTCTTC; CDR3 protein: CASSSSTSGGYYNEQFF
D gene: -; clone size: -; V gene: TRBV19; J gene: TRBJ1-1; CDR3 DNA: TGTGCCAGTAGAACTTTCGCTAAATCCTTCAACACTGAAGCTTTCTTT; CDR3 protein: CASRTFAKSFNTEAFF
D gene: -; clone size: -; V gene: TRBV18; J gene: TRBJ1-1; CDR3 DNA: TGTGCCAGCTCACCAGCCAGGATAAGCACTGAAGCTTTCTTT; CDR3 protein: CASSPARISTEAFF
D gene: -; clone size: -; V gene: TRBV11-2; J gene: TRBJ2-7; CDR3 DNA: TGTGCCAGCAGCTTAGGGATTTGGGGCGGCAGGTCCGTCGAGCAGTACTTC; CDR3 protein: CASSLGIWGGRSVEQYF
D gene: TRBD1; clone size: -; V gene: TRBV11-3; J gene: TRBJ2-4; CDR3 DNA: TGTGCCAGCAGCCCCAAACGGGACAGGGGTTTAGCCAAAAACATTCAGTACTTC; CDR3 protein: CASSPKRDRGLAKNIQYF
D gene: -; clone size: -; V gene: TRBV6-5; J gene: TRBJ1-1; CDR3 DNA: TGTGCCAGCAGTTATCTAGCAGGGAACACTGAAGCTTTCTTT; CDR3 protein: CASSYLAGNTEAFF
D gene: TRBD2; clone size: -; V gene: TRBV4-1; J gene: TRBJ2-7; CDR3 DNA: TGCGCCAGCAGCCAAGGACGGGGGGGCTTTTCGTCCGAGCAGTACTTC; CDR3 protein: CASSQGRGGFSSEQYF
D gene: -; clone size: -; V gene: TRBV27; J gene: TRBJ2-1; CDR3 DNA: TGTGCCAGCAACCCCGGTCGTGGAGCCTCTCCCCTCGGGCAGTTCTTC; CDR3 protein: CASNPGRGASPLGQFF